A selection of T cell receptor beta chains follows, all from one sample in a study of CD8 T cells in ankylosing spondylitis. TCRdb re-called the 5' RACE reads with MiXCR, one entry per CDR3 protein. The sample includes 300,000 to 400,000 distinct CDR3 sequences, approximately 20% of them seen just once. Sequencing was done on a sample of blood, either unsorted or a sorted T cell fraction (not recorded which). The receptors here all came from a male donor with ankylosing spondylitis or in good health (not recorded which). The CDR3 runs from the conserved cysteine through the conserved F or W. A D gene is named only where the DNA matches it firmly. Size is stated for part of the rows, as once, few or many counts, or as a class when the clone is expanded.

d_call: TRBD1; j_call: TRBJ1-5; v_call: TRBV20-1; clone_size: few; cdr3_aa: CSAPTRDRDNQPQHF; cdr3_nt: TGCAGTGCTCCTACCCGGGACAGGGACAATCAGCCCCAGCATTTT
d_call: TRBD2; j_call: TRBJ2-2; v_call: TRBV4-1; clone_size: few; cdr3_aa: CASSQGPSGGNTGELFF; cdr3_nt: TGCGCCAGCAGCCAAGGTCCAAGCGGGGGGAACACCGGGGAGCTGTTTTTT
d_call: TRBD2; j_call: TRBJ2-3; v_call: TRBV15; clone_size: few; cdr3_aa: CATSRDGRGVPTDTQYF; cdr3_nt: TGTGCCACCAGCAGAGATGGGAGGGGAGTCCCCACAGATACGCAGTATTTT
d_call: NA; j_call: TRBJ2-7; v_call: TRBV11-2; clone_size: NA; cdr3_aa: CASRSTQSEQYF; cdr3_nt: TGTGCCAGCCGCTCGACGCAGAGCGAGCAGTACTTC
d_call: TRBD2; j_call: TRBJ2-3; v_call: TRBV20-1; clone_size: few; cdr3_aa: CSADDQRGYTDTQYF; cdr3_nt: TGCAGTGCAGACGACCAGCGGGGGTACACAGATACGCAGTATTTT
d_call: NA; j_call: TRBJ2-1; v_call: TRBV12-3/TRBV12-4; clone_size: few; cdr3_aa: CASSSASGDPYNEQFF; cdr3_nt: TGTGCCAGCAGTTCCGCCTCGGGGGATCCATACAATGAGCAGTTCTTC
d_call: NA; j_call: TRBJ2-1; v_call: TRBV29-1; clone_size: NA; cdr3_aa: CSVEDLTRAHYNEQFF; cdr3_nt: TGCAGCGTTGAAGACCTAACTAGAGCCCACTACAATGAGCAGTTCTTC
d_call: NA; j_call: TRBJ2-7; v_call: TRBV29-1; clone_size: NA; cdr3_aa: CSARQSGEQYF; cdr3_nt: TGCAGCGCTAGACAGTCTGGCGAGCAGTACTTC
d_call: NA; j_call: TRBJ2-7; v_call: TRBV29-1; clone_size: NA; cdr3_aa: CSAEGSSYEQYF; cdr3_nt: TGCAGCGCAGAGGGGAGCTCCTACGAGCAGTACTTC
d_call: NA; j_call: TRBJ2-7; v_call: TRBV9; clone_size: NA; cdr3_aa: CASSEGGSGVGEQYF; cdr3_nt: TGTGCCAGCAGCGAGGGGGGCAGCGGGGTAGGGGAGCAGTACTTC
d_call: NA; j_call: TRBJ1-1; v_call: TRBV27; clone_size: few; cdr3_aa: CASSTDNTEAFF; cdr3_nt: TGTGCCAGCAGTACGGATAACACTGAAGCTTTCTTT
d_call: NA; j_call: TRBJ2-3; v_call: TRBV4-1; clone_size: NA; cdr3_aa: CASSQEGTGFSTDTQYF; cdr3_nt: TGCGCCAGCAGCCAAGAAGGCACGGGCTTCAGCACAGATACGCAGTATTTT
d_call: TRBD1; j_call: TRBJ1-1; v_call: TRBV6-1; clone_size: few; cdr3_aa: CASSPDRGKRTEAFF; cdr3_nt: TGTGCCAGCAGCCCCGACAGGGGGAAGAGAACTGAAGCTTTCTTT
d_call: TRBD1; j_call: TRBJ2-3; v_call: TRBV7-9; clone_size: NA; cdr3_aa: CASSSRDRGTDTQYF; cdr3_nt: TGTGCCAGCAGTTCCCGGGACAGGGGCACAGATACGCAGTATTTT
d_call: TRBD1; j_call: TRBJ2-2; v_call: TRBV9; clone_size: few; cdr3_aa: CASSGNRGATGELFF; cdr3_nt: TGTGCCAGCAGCGGAAACAGGGGGGCCACCGGGGAGCTGTTTTTT
d_call: TRBD2; j_call: TRBJ2-1; v_call: TRBV11-1; clone_size: NA; cdr3_aa: CASSLAGGSGGVYNEQFF; cdr3_nt: TGTGCCAGCAGCTTAGCGGGCGGTAGCGGGGGGGTGTACAATGAGCAGTTCTTC
d_call: NA; j_call: TRBJ2-3; v_call: TRBV12-3/TRBV12-4; clone_size: NA; cdr3_aa: CATHPGGLGFTDTQYF; cdr3_nt: TGTGCCACCCACCCTGGGGGGCTAGGCTTCACAGATACGCAGTATTTT
d_call: NA; j_call: TRBJ2-7; v_call: TRBV21-1; clone_size: few; cdr3_aa: CASHSSRGACSYEQYF; cdr3_nt: TGTGCCAGCCATTCGTCGCGGGGGGCATGCTCCTACGAGCAGTACTTC